This entry lists 4 T cell receptor beta chains sequenced from one sample in a study of identical twins. A single record per CDR3 protein comes from TCRdb applying MiXCR to the 5' RACE reads. The top ten hold under 0.35% of the sample, which has around 1.7 million distinct CDR3 sequences, 25% to 35% seen once. Sequenced: cord blood. These receptors were taken from a newborn girl in good health.

The chain links TRBV20-1 to TRBJ2-3, with a tentative D call TRBD1 (6 bases). The CDR3 is 12 residues long. Per the germline V gene, CDR1 is DFQATT and CDR2 is SNEGSKA (reference sequence). Trimming took off 7 bases at V and 5 bases at J, with 13 bases between the two ends. CDR3 nucleotide sequence: TGCAGTGTTATCAGGGGTGAAGATACGCAGTATTTT. Its translation is CSVIRGEDTQYF.

This clonotype was counted a single time. This sequence joins TRBV3-1 and TRBJ1-2; D is perhaps TRBD1 (6 bases). Trimming removed 0 bases from V and 7 bases from J, with 15 bases in between. Looked up from germline, CDR1 is LGHDT and CDR2 is YNNKEL (reference sequence). The length of the CDR3 is 15 residues. CDR3 sequence: CASSQDYGRGAGYTF. CDR3 DNA sequence: TGTGCCAGCAGCCAAGATTACGGCAGGGGAGCTGGCTACACCTTC.

This clonotype was observed many times. The rearrangement links TRBV12-3 or TRBV12-4 to TRBJ2-2; TRBD2 matches 7 bases. The CDR3 is 12 amino acids. V trimming: 1 base; J trimming: 14 bases; junction bases outside the gene matches: 4. The CDR3 protein is CASSLGGGELFF. The CDR3 bases are TGTGCCAGCAGTTTAGGCGGGGGAGAACTGTTTTTT.

The J gene is TRBJ2-7, the V gene TRBV20-1, with D perhaps assigned TRBD1 or TRBD2 (5 bases each). Germline CDR1 and CDR2: DFQATT and SNEGSKA (reference sequence). The CDR3 consists of 14 residues. Trimming removed 5 bases from V and 0 bases from J, with 14 bases in between. For the CDR3, the DNA is TGCAGTGCTCGAACGGGGACCTTCTCCTACGAGCAGTACTTC. This translates into CSARTGTFSYEQYF.